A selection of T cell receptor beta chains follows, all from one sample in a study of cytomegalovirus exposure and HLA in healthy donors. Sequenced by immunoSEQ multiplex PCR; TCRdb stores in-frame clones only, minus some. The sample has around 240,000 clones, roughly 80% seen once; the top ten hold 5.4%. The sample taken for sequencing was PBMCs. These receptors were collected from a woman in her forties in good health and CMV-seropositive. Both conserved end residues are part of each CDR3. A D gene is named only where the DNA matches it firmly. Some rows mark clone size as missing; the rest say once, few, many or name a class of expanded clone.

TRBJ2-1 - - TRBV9 CASTLIGGTSVGEQFF
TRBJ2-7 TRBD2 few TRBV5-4 CASSLVRRSGTSYEQYF
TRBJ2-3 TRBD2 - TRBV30 CACRPGLDTDTQYF
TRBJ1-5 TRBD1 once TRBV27 CASSRTGFSNQPQHF
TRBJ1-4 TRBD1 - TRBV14 CASSPTGAANEKLFF
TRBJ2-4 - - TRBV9 CASSVGPGQNIQYF
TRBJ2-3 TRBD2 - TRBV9 CASSVGSGGTDTQYF
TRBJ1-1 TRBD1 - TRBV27 CASRSPQGDHTEAFF
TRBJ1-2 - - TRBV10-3 CAISPGGSTYGYTF
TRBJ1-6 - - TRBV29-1 CSVAGGVGSPLHF
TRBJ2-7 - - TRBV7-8 CASSLQAAAYEQYF
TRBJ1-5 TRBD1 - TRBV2 CASRQGSNQPQHF
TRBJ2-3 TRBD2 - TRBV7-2 CASRRAGATDTQYF
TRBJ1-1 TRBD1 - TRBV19 CASSADRDTEAFF
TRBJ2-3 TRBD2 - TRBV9 CASSVSGVVGDTQYF
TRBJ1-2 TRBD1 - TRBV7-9 CASSLDTRDRRGYTF
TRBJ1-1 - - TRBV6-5 CASSYSPRGTEAFF
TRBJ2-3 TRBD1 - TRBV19 CATEDGTGGSNPTDTQYF
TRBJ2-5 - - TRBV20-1 CSAVGGETQYF
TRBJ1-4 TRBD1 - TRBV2 CASTGQGATNEKLFF
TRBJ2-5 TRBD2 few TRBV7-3 CASSLLAGGQETQYF
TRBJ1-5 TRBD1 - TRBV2 CASSSGTGNQPQHF
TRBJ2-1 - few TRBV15 CATSVRQSSSYNEQFF
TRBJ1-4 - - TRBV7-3 CASSLSSGFNEKLFF
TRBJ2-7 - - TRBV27 CASSLLRGERTYEQYF
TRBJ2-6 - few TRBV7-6 CASSESWANVLTF
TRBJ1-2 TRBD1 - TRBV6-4 CASSPEGGSYGYTF
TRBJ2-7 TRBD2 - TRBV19 CASSIGTSGPYEQYF
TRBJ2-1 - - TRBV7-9 CASIPGGGTSSYNEQFF
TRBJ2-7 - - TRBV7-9 CSSSRTDSSYEQYF
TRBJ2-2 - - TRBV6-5 CASSSPRTTGELFF
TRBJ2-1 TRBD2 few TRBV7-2 CASSYRTSGYNEQFF
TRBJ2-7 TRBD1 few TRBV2 CASSEPARGREQYF
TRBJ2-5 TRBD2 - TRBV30 CAWRRGTSEETQYF
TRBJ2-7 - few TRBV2 CASKKETGPYEQYF
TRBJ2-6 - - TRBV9 CASSPTPPGARGGANVLTF
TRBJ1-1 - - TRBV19 CASSHLQGSTEAFF
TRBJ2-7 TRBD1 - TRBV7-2 CASSPLRQGPLYF
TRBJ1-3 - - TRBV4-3 CASSQNKSPGNTIYF
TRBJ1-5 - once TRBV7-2 CASSRTSRGGNQPQHF
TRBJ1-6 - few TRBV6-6 CATGPGVNSPLHF
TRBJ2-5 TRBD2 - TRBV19 CASSIRRREGRETQYF
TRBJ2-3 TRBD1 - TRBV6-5 CASSFGQGAQYF
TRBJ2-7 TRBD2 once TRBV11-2 CASSLELAGAEQYF
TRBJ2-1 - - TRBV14 CASSRSGGQVNEQFF
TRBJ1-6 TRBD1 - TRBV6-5 CASSRGQHNSPLHF
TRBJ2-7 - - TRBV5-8 CASSLTGYSYEQYF
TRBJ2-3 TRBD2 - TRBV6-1 CATGTSGSSTDTQYF
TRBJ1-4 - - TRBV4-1 CASSPGPGGEKLFF